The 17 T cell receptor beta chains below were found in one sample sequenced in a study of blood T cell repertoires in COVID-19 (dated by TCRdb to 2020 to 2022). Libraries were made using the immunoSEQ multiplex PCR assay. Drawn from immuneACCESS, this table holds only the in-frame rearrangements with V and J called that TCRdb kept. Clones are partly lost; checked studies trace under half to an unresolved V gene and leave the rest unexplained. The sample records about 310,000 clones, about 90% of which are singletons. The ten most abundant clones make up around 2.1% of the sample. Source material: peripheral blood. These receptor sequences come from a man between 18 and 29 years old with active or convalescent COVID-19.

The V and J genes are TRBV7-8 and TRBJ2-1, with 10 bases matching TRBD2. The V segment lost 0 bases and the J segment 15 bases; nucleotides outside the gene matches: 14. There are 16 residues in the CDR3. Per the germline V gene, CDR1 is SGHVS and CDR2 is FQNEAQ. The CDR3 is CASSLAESGRARSRFF. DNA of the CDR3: TGTGCCAGCAGCTTAGCGGAAAGCGGGAGGGCCCGTAGTAGGTTCTTC.

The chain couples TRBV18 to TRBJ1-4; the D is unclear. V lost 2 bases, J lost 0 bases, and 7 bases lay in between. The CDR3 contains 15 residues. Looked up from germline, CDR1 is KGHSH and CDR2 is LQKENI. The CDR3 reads CASSPGQSTNEKLFF. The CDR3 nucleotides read TGTGCCAGCTCACCAGGGCAATCAACTAATGAAAAACTGTTTTTT.

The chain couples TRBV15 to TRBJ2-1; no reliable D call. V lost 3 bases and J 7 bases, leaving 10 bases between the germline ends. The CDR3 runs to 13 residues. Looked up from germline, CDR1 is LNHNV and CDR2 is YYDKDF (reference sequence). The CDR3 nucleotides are TGTGCCACCAGCAGGTACTTGGAGAATGAGCAGTTCTTC. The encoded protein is CATSRYLENEQFF.

The CDR3 spells CASSLYASGVRETQYF. Written as DNA, the CDR3 is TGTGCCAGCAGTTTATATGCTAGCGGGGTTCGGGAGACCCAGTACTTC. The chain joins TRBV27 to TRBJ2-5, with 9 positions matching TRBD2. Germline-derived CDR1 and CDR2 are MNHEY and SMNVEV (reference sequence). The CDR3 has 16 residues. V shed 1 base and J 5 bases; nucleotides not matched to a gene: 8.

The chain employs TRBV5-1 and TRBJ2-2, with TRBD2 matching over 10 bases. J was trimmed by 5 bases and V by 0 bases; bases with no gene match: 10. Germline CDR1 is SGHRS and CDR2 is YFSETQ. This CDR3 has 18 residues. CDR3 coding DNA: TGCGCCAGCAGCTTGGCCAGTCCTAGCGGGGGAAAGACCGGGGAGCTGTTTTTT. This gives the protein CASSLASPSGGKTGELFF. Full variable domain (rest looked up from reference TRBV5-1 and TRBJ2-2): KAGVTQTPRYLIKTRGQQVTLSCSPISGHRSVSWYQQTPGQGLQFLFEYFSETQRNKGNFPGRFSGRQFSNSRSEMNVSTLELGDSALYLCASSLASPSGGKTGELFFGEGSRLTVL.

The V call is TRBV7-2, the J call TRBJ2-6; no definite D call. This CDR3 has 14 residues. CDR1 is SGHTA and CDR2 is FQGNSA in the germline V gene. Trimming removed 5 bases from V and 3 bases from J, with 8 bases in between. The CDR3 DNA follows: TGTGCCAGCAGCCCCCTAGGTGGGGCCAACGTCCTGACTTTC. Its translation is CASSPLGGANVLTF.

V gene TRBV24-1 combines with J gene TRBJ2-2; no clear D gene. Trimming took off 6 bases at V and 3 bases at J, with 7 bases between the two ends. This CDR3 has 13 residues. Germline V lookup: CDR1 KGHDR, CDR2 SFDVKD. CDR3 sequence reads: CATSPSHTGELFF. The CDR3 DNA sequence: TGTGCCACCAGTCCCAGTCACACCGGGGAGCTGTTTTTT.

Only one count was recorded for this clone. The CDR3 region has the DNA TGTGCCAGCAGTGAAGAACGGGTAGCGCAAGAGACCCAGTACTTC. This sequence encodes CASSEERVAQETQYF. J is TRBJ2-5 and V is TRBV2; D perhaps matches TRBD2 (5 bases). V lost 1 base to trimming and J lost 2 bases, with 11 bases between them. CDR3 length: 15 amino acids. Germline-derived CDR1 and CDR2 are SNHLY and FYNNEI. Combining the CDR3 with reference TRBV2 and TRBJ2-5 gives the whole variable domain EPEVTQTPSHQVTQMGQEVILRCVPISNHLYFYWYRQILGQKVEFLVSFYNNEISEKSEIFDDQFSVERPDGSNFTLKIRSTKLEDSAMYFCASSEERVAQETQYFGPGTRLLVL.

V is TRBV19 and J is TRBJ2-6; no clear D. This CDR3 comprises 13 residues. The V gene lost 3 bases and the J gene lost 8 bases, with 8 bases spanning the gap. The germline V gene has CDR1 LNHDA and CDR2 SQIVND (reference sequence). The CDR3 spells CASSIAGPNVLTF. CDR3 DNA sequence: TGTGCCAGTAGTATTGCAGGTCCCAACGTCCTGACTTTC.

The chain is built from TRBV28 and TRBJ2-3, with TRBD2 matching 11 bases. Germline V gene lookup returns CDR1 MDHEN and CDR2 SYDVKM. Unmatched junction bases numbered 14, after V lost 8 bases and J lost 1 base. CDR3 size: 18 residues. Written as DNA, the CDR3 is TGTGCCAGCCACCCCCATAGCGGGAGGGCCTGGGGCACAGATACGCAGTATTTT. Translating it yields CASHPHSGRAWGTDTQYF.

CDR3 sequence reads: CASSPQFRGHDGYTF. The CDR3, as DNA: TGTGCCAGCTCACCTCAATTCAGGGGACACGATGGCTACACCTTC. This chain uses TRBV18 with TRBJ1-2; possibly TRBD1 for D (6 bases). This CDR3 comprises 15 residues. Per germline, CDR1 KGHSH and CDR2 LQKENI. Trimming cost V 3 bases and J 6 bases, with 17 bases left between them.

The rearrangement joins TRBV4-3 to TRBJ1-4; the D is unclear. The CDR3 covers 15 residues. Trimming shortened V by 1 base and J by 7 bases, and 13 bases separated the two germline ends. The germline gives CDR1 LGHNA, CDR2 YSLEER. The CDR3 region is CASSQVSGYGEKLFF. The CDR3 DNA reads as TGCGCCAGCAGCCAAGTTTCGGGGTATGGTGAAAAACTGTTTTTT.

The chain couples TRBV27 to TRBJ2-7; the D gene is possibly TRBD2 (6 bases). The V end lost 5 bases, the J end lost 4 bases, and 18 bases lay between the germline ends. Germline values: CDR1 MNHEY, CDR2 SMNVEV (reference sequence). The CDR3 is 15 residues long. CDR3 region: CASSKIWGDEYEQYF. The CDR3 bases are TGTGCCAGCAGTAAGATTTGGGGGGACGAATACGAGCAGTACTTC.

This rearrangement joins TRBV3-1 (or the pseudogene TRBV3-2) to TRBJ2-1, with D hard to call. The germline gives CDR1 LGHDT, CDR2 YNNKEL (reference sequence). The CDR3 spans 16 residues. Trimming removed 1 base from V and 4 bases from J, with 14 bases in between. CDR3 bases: TGTGCCAGCAGCCAAGGGCAGGCCCTTCCGTACAATGAGCAGTTCTTC. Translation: CASSQGQALPYNEQFF.

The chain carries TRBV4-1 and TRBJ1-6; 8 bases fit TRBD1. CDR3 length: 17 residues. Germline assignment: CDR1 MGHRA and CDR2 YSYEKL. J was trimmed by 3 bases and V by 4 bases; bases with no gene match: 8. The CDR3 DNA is TGCGCCAGCAGCCCCCTCTCAGGGGGCCTCTATAATTCACCCCTCCACTTT. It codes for CASSPLSGGLYNSPLHF.

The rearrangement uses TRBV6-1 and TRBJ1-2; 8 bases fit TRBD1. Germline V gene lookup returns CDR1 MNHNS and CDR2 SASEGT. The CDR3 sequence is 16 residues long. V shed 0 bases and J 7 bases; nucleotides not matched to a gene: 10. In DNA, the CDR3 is TGTGCCAGCAGTGAAGCCCCTATCAGGGGGCCAGGTGGCTACACCTTC. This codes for CASSEAPIRGPGGYTF.

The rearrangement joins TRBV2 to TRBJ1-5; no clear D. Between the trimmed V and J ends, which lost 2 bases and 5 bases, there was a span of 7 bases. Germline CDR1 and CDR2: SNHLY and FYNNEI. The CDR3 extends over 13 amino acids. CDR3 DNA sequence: TGTGCCAGCAGTGAAATAGAGGATCAGCCCCAGCATTTT. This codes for CASSEIEDQPQHF. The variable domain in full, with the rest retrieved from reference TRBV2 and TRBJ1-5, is EPEVTQTPSHQVTQMGQEVILRCVPISNHLYFYWYRQILGQKVEFLVSFYNNEISEKSEIFDDQFSVERPDGSNFTLKIRSTKLEDSAMYFCASSEIEDQPQHFGDGTRLSIL.